Below are 19 T cell receptor beta chains sequenced from a single sample in a study of blood T cell repertoires in COVID-19 (dated by TCRdb to between 2020 and 2021). Libraries came from the immunoSEQ multiplex PCR assay. This immuneACCESS table, as held by TCRdb, lists in-frame sequences with V and J called but not all clones. Of the missing ones, under half trace to an unresolved V gene in checked studies; the others have no known cause. For this sample there are roughly 170,000 clones; around 80% appear just once. About 4% of the sample lies in the top ten. Sequenced material: PBMCs or T cells enriched from blood (not recorded which). The receptors shown here come from a woman aged 50 to 60 in a cohort exposed to, infected with or recovered from COVID-19 (not recorded which).

The chain recombines TRBV15 with TRBJ2-1, with 8 positions matching TRBD2. Germline-derived CDR1 and CDR2 are LNHNV and YYDKDF (reference sequence). This CDR3 comprises 16 residues. The J segment lost 4 bases and the V segment lost 0 bases, leaving 5 bases of the junction unmatched. CDR3 sequence reads: CATSRDTSGAYNEQFF. CDR3 nucleotide sequence: TGTGCCACCAGCAGAGATACTAGCGGAGCTTACAATGAGCAGTTCTTC.

V and J are TRBV9 and TRBJ1-5, with D possibly being TRBD1 (6 bases). V lost 4 bases and J lost 5, with 16 bases in between. Germline V gene sequence: CDR1 SGDLS, CDR2 YYNGEE. The CDR3 length is 15 residues. The CDR3 nucleotides are TGTGCCAGCAGCAAAGGGACATCAAGCTATCAGCCCCAGCATTTT. This codes for CASSKGTSSYQPQHF.

This clone was detected only a few times. The chain is built from TRBV10-1 and TRBJ1-3; no clear D. Germline V CDR1 and CDR2: WNHNN, SYGVQD (reference sequence). The CDR3 contains 16 residues. V lost 0 bases to trimming and J lost 0 bases, with 9 bases between them. The CDR3 loop reads CASSESRISSGNTIYF. The CDR3 DNA reads TGCGCCAGCAGTGAGTCGCGAATATCCTCTGGAAACACCATATATTTT.

This chain connects TRBV5-1 to TRBJ1-1; TRBD1 might be the D (6 bases). This CDR3 has 14 residues. Deletions cut 4 bases from V and 5 bases from J, with 15 bases between. Germline CDR1 and CDR2: SGHRS and YFSETQ. DNA of the CDR3: TGCGCCAGCAGCCTCGGACAGCGAACGACTGAAGCTTTCTTT. Amino acid sequence: CASSLGQRTTEAFF. Full variable domain (rest looked up from reference TRBV5-1 and TRBJ1-1): KAGVTQTPRYLIKTRGQQVTLSCSPISGHRSVSWYQQTPGQGLQFLFEYFSETQRNKGNFPGRFSGRQFSNSRSEMNVSTLELGDSALYLCASSLGQRTTEAFFGQGTRLTVV.

The genes are TRBV4-1 and TRBJ2-1; TRBD2 agrees at 12 bases. V shed 6 bases and J 6 bases; nucleotides not matched to a gene: 6. This CDR3 has 15 amino acids. Germline CDR1 reads MGHRA; CDR2 reads YSYEKL. CDR3 DNA: TGCGCCAGCAGTCCCCTAGCGGGGGGGACCAATGAGCAGTTCTTC. This translates into CASSPLAGGTNEQFF.

DNA of the CDR3: TGTGCCAGCAGCAATGCGGGGCTTGGCAATCAGCCCCAGCATTTT. This codes for CASSNAGLGNQPQHF. The chain joins TRBV28 to TRBJ1-5; D possibly corresponds to TRBD1 (5 bases). The CDR3 loop spans 15 amino acids. V was pared by 6 bases and J by 2 bases, with 14 bases between. Per the germline V gene, CDR1 is MDHEN and CDR2 is SYDVKM.

V and J are TRBV12-3 or TRBV12-4 and TRBJ2-1; TRBD2 matches 7 bases. V lost 3 bases, J lost 8 bases, and 4 bases stayed unmatched. There are 13 residues in the CDR3. The CDR3 region is CASSFIGGDEQFF. In DNA form, the CDR3 reads TGTGCCAGCAGTTTTATTGGGGGGGATGAGCAGTTCTTC.

This clone was seen just once. V and J are TRBV21-1 and TRBJ2-1; the table's D call, TRBD2, has no DNA check behind it. TRBV21-1 is tagged as a pseudogene. The CDR3 totals 16 residues. CDR3 protein: CASSKESMRPYNEQFF. The CDR3 DNA follows: TGTGCCAGCAGCAAAGAGTCTATGAGGCCCTACAATGAGCAGTTCTTC.

CDR3 coding DNA: TGTGCCAGCAGTCCTAATGTGGGTCTCGCGGGATACACAGATACGCAGTATTTT. Translation: CASSPNVGLAGYTDTQYF. V and J are TRBV28 and TRBJ2-3; D possibly corresponds to TRBD2 (6 bases). The CDR3 has 18 residues. Trimming removed 5 bases from V and 2 bases from J, with 23 bases in between. CDR1 and CDR2 from the germline V gene are MDHEN and SYDVKM.

The chain is built from TRBV19 and TRBJ1-5; perhaps TRBD1 as D (5 bases). This CDR3 has 13 residues. Trimming took 5 bases from V and 0 from J, leaving 5 bases between them. Germline V lookup: CDR1 LNHDA, CDR2 SQIVND (reference sequence). CDR3 DNA sequence: TGTGCCAGTAGTCAGGGTAGCAATCAGCCCCAGCATTTT. It translates to CASSQGSNQPQHF. The complete variable domain, with remaining parts taken from reference TRBV19 and TRBJ1-5, reads DGGITQSPKYLFRKEGQNVTLSCEQNLNHDAMYWYRQDPGQGLRLIYYSQIVNDFQKGDIAEGYSVSREKKESFPLTVTSAQKNPTAFYLCASSQGSNQPQHFGDGTRLSIL.

Regarding this clone: Different DNA sequences within this sample yield the same CDR3. The chain is built from TRBV20-1 and TRBJ1-5; D gene unclear. V lost 6 bases, J lost 6 bases, and 6 bases lay in between. This CDR3 contains 10 residues. From germline, CDR1 is DFQATT and CDR2 SNEGSKA (reference sequence). This CDR3 is CSAPGQPQHF. The CDR3 DNA sequence: TGCAGTGCCCCGGGTCAGCCCCAGCATTTT.

V gene TRBV6-5 combines with J gene TRBJ1-6, with TRBD1 identical over 7 bases. The trim removed 4 bases at V and 9 bases at J, leaving 9 bases unmatched. This CDR3 has 15 amino acids. Germline loops: CDR1 MNHEY, CDR2 SVGAGI. The CDR3 reads CASSSPGQLFSPLHF. The DNA for the CDR3 is TGTGCCAGCAGTTCGCCGGGACAGCTCTTTTCACCCCTCCACTTT.

The rearrangement links TRBV2 to TRBJ2-1; 12 positions agree with TRBD2. The junction had 5 bases not matched to a gene; V was cut back by 5 bases and J by 6 bases. CDR3 length: 15 amino acids. Germline CDR1 and CDR2: SNHLY and FYNNEI. The CDR3 DNA follows: TGTGCCAGCAGTTTGACTAGCGGGAGCACCAATGAGCAGTTCTTC. Translated, it gives CASSLTSGSTNEQFF.

V usage is TRBV5-1 and J usage is TRBJ1-1; possibly TRBD1 for D (6 bases). Germline CDR1 SGHRS, CDR2 YFSETQ. This CDR3 contains 14 residues. The V end lost 4 bases, the J end lost 11 bases, and 21 bases lay between the germline ends. Here the CDR3 reads CASSPLDAGAWAFF. The CDR3 coding sequence is TGCGCCAGCAGCCCGCTGGACGCGGGGGCGTGGGCTTTCTTT.

This chain joins TRBV5-1 and TRBJ2-5, with 10 nucleotides matching TRBD2. This CDR3 spans 15 amino acids. CDR1 and CDR2 from the germline V gene are SGHRS and YFSETQ. V lost 3 bases to trimming and J lost 3 bases; unmatched junction nucleotides: 5. DNA for the CDR3: TGCGCCAGCAGCTCTAGCGGGGGACACGAAGAGACCCAGTACTTC. Its protein product is CASSSSGGHEETQYF.

J is TRBJ1-2 and V is TRBV6-2 or TRBV6-3; 8 positions match TRBD1. Germline loops: CDR1 MNHEY, CDR2 SVGEGT. The CDR3 is 15 amino acids. The V segment lost 3 bases and the J segment 3 bases; nucleotides outside the gene matches: 6. The CDR3 sequence is CASSYSDRVHYGYTF. CDR3 nucleotides: TGTGCCAGCAGTTATTCGGACAGGGTGCACTATGGCTACACCTTC.

This chain connects TRBV7-9 to TRBJ1-1; D call uncertain. Trimming took 3 bases from V and 0 from J, leaving 11 bases between them. There are 15 residues in the CDR3. Germline assignment: CDR1 SEHNR and CDR2 FQNEAQ (reference sequence). The CDR3 nucleotides are TGTGCCAGCAGCTTCGATGGCCTTGTGAACACTGAAGCTTTCTTT. Amino acid sequence: CASSFDGLVNTEAFF.

CDR3 in DNA: TGTGCCAGTAGTATGGGGAGGGGACAGGGGGCACGAGAGACCCAGTACTTC. Protein sequence: CASSMGRGQGARETQYF. The V call is TRBV19, the J call TRBJ2-5, with TRBD1 matching 12 bases. Trimming cost V 3 bases and J 4 bases; bases outside gene matches: 9. CDR3 size: 17 residues. The germline V gene has CDR1 LNHDA and CDR2 SQIVND (reference sequence).

The chain has TRBV19 and TRBJ1-1; weak D call: TRBD1 (5 bases). Trimming stripped 8 bases from V and 3 bases from J, with 10 bases between. CDR1 is LNHDA, CDR2 SQIVND, per germline (reference sequence). The CDR3 extends over 12 amino acids. CDR3 amino acids: CASGQRDTEAFF. For the CDR3, the DNA is TGTGCCAGTGGACAAAGGGACACTGAAGCTTTCTTT.